The sequence of this T cell receptor (beta chain) was determined in a study of PD-1 blockade in classical Hodgkin lymphoma. Note on this clone: Antigen: not known.

The CDR3 length is 12 residues. Germline V CDR1 and CDR2: SEHNR, FQNEAQ (reference sequence). V was trimmed by 3 bases and J by 2 bases, leaving 2 bases between them. Repertoires were generated with immunoSEQ multiplex PCR, while TCRdb's copy carries only in-frame clones and drops some. The profile covers about 100,000 clones, with around nine tenths appearing a single time and 5.5% to 8.5% taken by the ten largest. No patient escaped relapse after autologous stem cell transplantation, and brentuximab vedotin exposure varied. Points from the study as a whole: Newly diagnosed patients had diversity similar to the baseline diversity of complete responders.

The material was peripheral blood mononuclear cells (PBMCs), obtained before the second cycle of nivolumab. The V gene is TRBV7-9, the J gene TRBJ1-3, with D hard to call. This receptor was obtained from a human donor with classical Hodgkin lymphoma. CDR3 coding DNA: TGTGCCAGCAGCTTTGCTGGAAACACCATATATTTT. It specifies CASSFAGNTIYF.